The 2 T cell receptor beta chains presented below share a single source sample, sequenced in a study of molecular identifiers for immune sequencing clone quantification. Each CDR3 protein gets one entry after TCRdb re-called the PCR reads with MiXCR. The sample has about 630,000 distinct CDR3 sequences, roughly 23% seen once; the top ten hold 0.78%. The sequencing input was naive CD8+ T cells from blood, with Jurkat cell RNA spiked in. As to subset: FACS-sorted CD8+CD4-CCR7+CD45RA+ naive T cells. These receptors came from a human donor in good health. Some libraries in this study had Jurkat cell RNA spiked in.

Turning to this clonotype: Just one base apart from a much larger clone, this may be a read error. This chain uses TRBV4-3 with TRBJ1-1; D gene uncertain. The germline V gene encodes CDR1 LGHNA and CDR2 YSLEER. This CDR3 contains 16 residues. CDR3 DNA: TGCGCCAGCGGCCAAGATGTCCCAGCCTGGGGCACTGAAGCTTTCTTT. Its protein product is CASGQDVPAWGTEAFF.

This clonotype was recorded many times. The chain carries TRBV6-5 and TRBJ2-3; TRBD1 matches 7 bases. CDR3 length: 15 residues. The V segment lost 5 bases and the J segment 2 bases; nucleotides outside the gene matches: 7. Germline V lookup: CDR1 MNHEY, CDR2 SVGAGI. In DNA, the CDR3 is TGTGCCAGCAGTGACCGACAGGGCTACACAGATACGCAGTATTTT. Translated, it gives CASSDRQGYTDTQYF.